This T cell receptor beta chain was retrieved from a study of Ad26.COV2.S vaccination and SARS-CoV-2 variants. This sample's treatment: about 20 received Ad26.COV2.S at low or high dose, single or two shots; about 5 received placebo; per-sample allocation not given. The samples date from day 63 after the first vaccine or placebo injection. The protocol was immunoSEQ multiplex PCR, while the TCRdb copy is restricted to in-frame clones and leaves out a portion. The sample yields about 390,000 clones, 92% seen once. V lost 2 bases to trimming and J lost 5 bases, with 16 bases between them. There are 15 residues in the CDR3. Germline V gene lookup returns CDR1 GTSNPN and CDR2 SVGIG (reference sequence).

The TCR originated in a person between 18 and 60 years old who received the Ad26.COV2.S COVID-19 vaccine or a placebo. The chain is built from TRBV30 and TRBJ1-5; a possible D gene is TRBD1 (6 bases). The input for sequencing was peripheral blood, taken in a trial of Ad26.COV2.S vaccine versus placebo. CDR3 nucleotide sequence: TGTGCCTGGAGTAAATCAGGGGTGGGGGATCAGCCCCAGCATTTT. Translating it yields CAWSKSGVGDQPQHF.